These 25 T cell receptor beta chains share one sample of origin, sequenced in a study of blood T cell repertoires in COVID-19. The method was immunoSEQ multiplex PCR; TCRdb's version includes in-frame clones alone and lacks a portion of them. The table lists 200,000 to 250,000 clones, approximately 88% of them singletons. Sequencing was carried out using PBMCs or T cells enriched from blood (not recorded which). These receptors were collected from a woman aged 25 to 45 who had been exposed to COVID-19.

V usage is TRBV11-2 and J usage is TRBJ1-2; TRBD1 matches at 12 bases. V was clipped by 2 bases and J by 6 bases; unmatched bases: 7. CDR1 and CDR2 from the germline V gene are SGHAT and FQNNGV. There are 16 residues in the CDR3. The CDR3 DNA reads as TGTGCCAGCAGCTTATTTCCGGGACAGGGGGCCCATGGCTACACCTTC. Translating it yields CASSLFPGQGAHGYTF.

The V call is TRBV7-3, the J call TRBJ2-1, with 8 bases matching TRBD2. The V gene's germline CDR1 is SGHTA and CDR2 FQGTGA. The length of the CDR3 is 15 residues. Unmatched junction bases numbered 7, after V lost 1 base and J lost 8 bases. The CDR3 nucleotides are TGTGCCAGCAGCTTAATCGGGAGGGAGTTGGATGAGCAGTTCTTC. Protein sequence: CASSLIGRELDEQFF.

The chain has TRBV4-1 and TRBJ2-7; the match to TRBD2 covers 8 bases. CDR1 MGHRA and CDR2 YSYEKL come from the germline V gene. The CDR3 has 16 residues. With 0 bases clipped from V and 2 bases from J, the junction kept 6 bases outside the gene matches. The chain's CDR3 is CASSQDIAGGTYEQYF. The CDR3 nucleotides are TGCGCCAGCAGCCAAGATATTGCGGGAGGTACCTACGAGCAGTACTTC.

The rearrangement uses TRBV29-1 and TRBJ1-1, with a weak D call TRBD1 (5 bases). CDR1 is SQVTM and CDR2 is ANQGSEA in the germline V gene. The V end was cut by 7 bases, the J end by 0 bases, with 15 bases between. This CDR3 region has 14 residues. CDR3 region: CSGGRDRLNTEAFF. DNA for the CDR3: TGCAGCGGGGGCCGAGACAGACTGAACACTGAAGCTTTCTTT.

This sequence joins TRBV2 and TRBJ2-3; D is possibly TRBD2 (6 bases). Trimming pared 8 bases from V and 0 bases from J, leaving 12 bases between. The length of the CDR3 is 14 residues. CDR1 is SNHLY, CDR2 FYNNEI, per germline. CDR3 loop: CASGSGYSTDTQYF. CDR3 sequence (DNA): TGTGCCAGCGGAAGCGGGTATAGCACAGATACGCAGTATTTT.

The CDR3 spells CASSADRTPRLNTEAFF. In DNA form, the CDR3 reads TGCGCCAGCAGCGCCGACAGGACCCCTAGACTGAACACTGAAGCTTTCTTT. The chain has TRBV5-1 and TRBJ1-1; possible D gene TRBD1, 6 bases. This CDR3 comprises 17 residues. Germline CDR1 SGHRS, CDR2 YFSETQ. V lost 4 bases and J lost 0, with 19 bases in between.

This clone was recorded only once. The chain links TRBV28 to TRBJ1-1; 8 bases are shared with TRBD1. The CDR3 runs to 16 residues. V was pared by 5 bases and J by 1 base, with 9 bases of the junction left unmatched. In germline, CDR1 is MDHEN, CDR2 SYDVKM. The CDR3 nucleotides read TGTGCCAGCAGTCCGAGGGACAGGCGGAGGAACACTGAAGCTTTCTTT. Its protein product is CASSPRDRRRNTEAFF.

The chain carries TRBV7-9 and TRBJ1-3; D possibly corresponds to TRBD1 (6 bases). The CDR3 runs to 15 residues. The germline CDR1 and CDR2 sequences are SEHNR and FQNEAQ (reference sequence). The V end was cut by 3 bases, the J end by 0 bases, with 9 bases between. CDR3: CASSLTGLSGNTIYF. The CDR3, as DNA: TGTGCCAGCAGCTTGACAGGACTCTCTGGAAACACCATATATTTT.

The chain couples TRBV7-9 to TRBJ1-1, with a tentative D call TRBD1 (5 bases). Germline CDR1 SEHNR, CDR2 FQNEAQ (reference sequence). Trimming cost V 5 bases and J 5 bases, with 18 bases left between them. This CDR3 region has 15 residues. CDR3 DNA: TGTGCCAGCAGCCCAAGACAGACCTTACGGACTGAAGCTTTCTTT. Translating it yields CASSPRQTLRTEAFF.

This CDR3 is CASSLLGGKINEQFF. CDR3 DNA: TGTGCCAGCAGCTTGTTGGGCGGGAAAATCAATGAGCAGTTCTTC. The chain recombines TRBV5-4 with TRBJ2-1, with a tentative D call TRBD2 (6 bases). The germline V gene has CDR1 SGHNT and CDR2 YYREEE (reference sequence). Trimming pared 1 base from V and 6 bases from J, leaving 14 bases between. The CDR3 length is 15 residues.

This chain joins TRBV9 and TRBJ2-1; 8 positions match TRBD1. This CDR3 comprises 15 residues. After removal of 2 bases from V and 8 bases from J, the junction contained 9 bases not matched to a gene. In germline, CDR1 is SGDLS, CDR2 YYNGEE. The CDR3: CASSVQDRAWDEQFF. CDR3 sequence (DNA): TGTGCCAGCAGCGTCCAGGACAGGGCCTGGGATGAGCAGTTCTTC.

The chain joins TRBV5-3 to TRBJ2-7; 7 bases match TRBD1. TRBV5-3 qualifies as an ORF whose function is uncertain. V dropped 5 bases and J dropped 3; count of bases not matched to a gene: 11. This CDR3 has 15 residues. The CDR3 sequence: CARRSGQPIYYEQYF. The CDR3 nucleotides read TGTGCCAGAAGGTCGGGACAGCCTATTTACTACGAGCAGTACTTC.

This chain uses TRBV9 with TRBJ2-1; TRBD1 might be the D (5 bases). The CDR3 totals 14 residues. Germline CDR1 and CDR2: SGDLS and YYNGEE. V lost 3 bases, J lost 1 base, and 8 bases lay in between. The CDR3 reads CASSGRESYNEQFF. The CDR3 DNA reads as TGTGCCAGCAGCGGCAGGGAATCCTACAATGAGCAGTTCTTC.

The chain has TRBV2 and TRBJ1-1, with 9 bases lining up with TRBD1. The CDR3 is 14 residues long. Germline V gene lookup returns CDR1 SNHLY and CDR2 FYNNEI. The J segment lost 4 bases and the V segment lost 10 bases, leaving 10 bases of the junction unmatched. As DNA, the CDR3 is TGTGCCAACTCACAGGGGGCCGGCGTCACTGAAGCTTTCTTT. Protein sequence: CANSQGAGVTEAFF. Together with reference TRBV2 and TRBJ1-1, the CDR3 gives the full variable domain: EPEVTQTPSHQVTQMGQEVILRCVPISNHLYFYWYRQILGQKVEFLVSFYNNEISEKSEIFDDQFSVERPDGSNFTLKIRSTKLEDSAMYFCANSQGAGVTEAFFGQGTRLTVV.

The genes are TRBV5-1 and TRBJ2-5, with 7 nucleotides matching TRBD1. The J segment lost 1 base and the V segment lost 0 bases, leaving 6 bases of the junction unmatched. The CDR3 extends over 16 amino acids. Looked up from germline, CDR1 is SGHRS and CDR2 is YFSETQ. The DNA of the CDR3 is TGCGCCAGCAGCTTGGTTCCGGGACAGATCCAAGAGACCCAGTACTTC. It is translated as CASSLVPGQIQETQYF.

The chain carries TRBV7-2 and TRBJ2-1; D may be TRBD2 (5 bases). The CDR3 is 14 residues long. V lost 1 base to trimming and J lost 6 bases, with 10 bases between them. Germline CDR1 and CDR2: SGHTA and FQGNSA. DNA of the CDR3: TGTGCCAGCAGCTTAGAGCGGCTCCCCAATGAGCAGTTCTTC. Its protein product is CASSLERLPNEQFF.

The J gene is TRBJ2-7, the V gene TRBV27; D unresolved. This CDR3 contains 13 residues. The V end lost 3 bases, the J end lost 7 bases, and 13 bases lay between the germline ends. Germline V gives CDR1 MNHEY, CDR2 SMNVEV (reference sequence). CDR3 bases: TGTGCCAGCAGTTTTGGCATAATGAGGGAGCAGTACTTC. It yields the protein CASSFGIMREQYF.

This clone has just a few counts. The V gene is TRBV9, the J gene TRBJ2-1; no definite D call. Between the trimmed V and J ends, which lost 0 bases and 6 bases, there was a span of 4 bases. CDR1 is SGDLS and CDR2 is YYNGEE in the germline V gene. This CDR3 contains 12 residues. CDR3 in amino acids: CASSVARNEQFF. The DNA of the CDR3 is TGTGCCAGCAGCGTAGCGCGCAATGAGCAGTTCTTC.

The chain carries TRBV11-3 and TRBJ1-3; perhaps TRBD1 as D (6 bases). Looked up from germline, CDR1 is SGHNT and CDR2 is YENEEA. The CDR3 has 15 amino acids. The ends were cut back, 5 bases at V and 3 bases at J, with 14 bases in the middle. CDR3: CASSLRGGGGNTIYF. The DNA of the CDR3 is TGTGCCAGCAGCCTACGGGGGGGCGGTGGAAACACCATATATTTT.

V gene TRBV5-1 combines with J gene TRBJ1-6; D perhaps matches TRBD1 (6 bases). In germline, CDR1 is SGHRS, CDR2 YFSETQ. V lost 4 bases, J lost 5 bases, and 10 bases lay in between. This CDR3 has 14 residues. Here the CDR3 DNA reads TGCGCCAGCAGCGCTGGACAGAATAATTCACCCCTCCACTTT. It encodes CASSAGQNNSPLHF. Full variable domain (missing parts from reference TRBV5-1 and TRBJ1-6): KAGVTQTPRYLIKTRGQQVTLSCSPISGHRSVSWYQQTPGQGLQFLFEYFSETQRNKGNFPGRFSGRQFSNSRSEMNVSTLELGDSALYLCASSAGQNNSPLHFGNGTRLTVT.

This clone was seen just once. The V call is TRBV7-8, the J call TRBJ2-2; 7 positions agree with TRBD1. V lost 1 base to trimming and J lost 5 bases; unmatched junction nucleotides: 7. Per germline, CDR1 SGHVS and CDR2 FQNEAQ. The CDR3 is 16 amino acids. Written as DNA, the CDR3 is TGTGCCAGCAGCTTAGATAGGGGGCGGAGAACCGGGGAGCTGTTTTTT. It translates to CASSLDRGRRTGELFF.

This clone was counted between two and nine times. The J gene is TRBJ2-5, the V gene TRBV6-2 or TRBV6-3; the D is unclear. Trimming removed 5 bases at V and 5 bases at J, with 6 bases between. CDR1 and CDR2 from the germline V gene are MNHEY and SVGEGT. The CDR3 covers 11 residues. CDR3: CASSPGETQYF. The CDR3 coding sequence is TGTGCCAGCAGTCCCGGGGAGACCCAGTACTTC.

The V gene is TRBV6-5, the J gene TRBJ1-2, with 8 bases identical to TRBD1. The CDR3 length is 15 residues. V trimming: 6 bases; J trimming: 0 bases; junction bases outside the gene matches: 6. CDR1 is MNHEY, CDR2 SVGAGI, per germline. CDR3 sequence (DNA): TGTGCCAGCAGCCGTGGACAGGGAGCTAACTATGGCTACACCTTC. It encodes CASSRGQGANYGYTF.

The rearrangement uses TRBV5-1 and TRBJ2-2; TRBD1 is a possible D gene (5 bases). The germline V gene encodes CDR1 SGHRS and CDR2 YFSETQ. The CDR3 is made up of 16 amino acids. V was pared by 0 bases and J by 0 bases, with 9 bases between. CDR3 residues: CASSLAGQPNTGELFF. CDR3 nucleotides: TGCGCCAGCAGCTTGGCCGGACAACCGAACACCGGGGAGCTGTTTTTT.

The rearrangement uses TRBV5-4 and TRBJ1-1, with D tentatively TRBD1 (5 bases). The length of the CDR3 is 15 residues. V was pared by 0 bases and J by 7 bases, with 16 bases between. The germline CDR1 and CDR2 sequences are SGHNT and YYREEE (reference sequence). The CDR3, as DNA: TGTGCCAGCAGCTTGGAGGGGCGGGGGGTTGATGAAGCTTTCTTT. Translating it yields CASSLEGRGVDEAFF.